Listed here is a single T cell receptor (beta chain). The antigen remains undetermined. With V trimmed by 7 bases and J by 4 bases, 7 bases remained unmatched. In germline, CDR1 is SGHNT, CDR2 YYREEE (reference sequence). There are 13 residues in the CDR3. This sample was taken from a study of shared clonotypes between healthy human individuals. Study background: Participating donors consisted of a couple of women and a few men aged 18 to 49.

Each donor was a Caucasian adult residing in Nashville, Tennessee. Overall study findings and caveats: Between a handful of donors, naive CD4 clonotypes were shared at a level of approximately 5%.

Some clones are missing from TCRdb's copy, which holds only in-frame ones; the method was immunoSEQ multiplex PCR. The sample has 2 million or so clones, 95% seen once. The chain is built from TRBV5-4 and TRBJ1-2; 7 positions agree with TRBD1. The sequence came from a man aged 18-30 years in good health. The source material was naive CD4+ T cells sorted from blood. Subset specified: CD45RA+ positively selected. The CDR3 reads CASRDQGGYGYTF. In DNA form, the CDR3 reads TGTGCCAGCCGGGACCAGGGGGGCTATGGCTACACCTTC.